This T cell receptor beta chain is from a study of shared clonotypes between healthy human individuals. Looking at the study overall: For every donor, three CD4 naive, three CD4 memory, two CD8 naive and one CD8 memory plates were used. Study conclusions and caveats: Clonotypes which were not shared had lower generation probabilities than clonotypes that all four donors shared. With few donors, the genetic and exposure-history diversity represented was limited.

In regard to this clone: Its specificity is not known.

Genomic DNA per cell subset filled all wells of several immunoSEQ plates. Clones were sequenced by immunoSEQ multiplex PCR, and TCRdb holds only the in-frame ones, with some missing. The sample lists around 690,000 clones; 90% were seen once. The germline V gene has CDR1 MNHNS and CDR2 SASEGT. The CDR3 has 15 residues. The V gene lost 6 bases and the J gene lost 0 bases, with 14 bases spanning the gap. This chain connects TRBV6-1 to TRBJ1-1; a weak D match, TRBD1 (5 bases). The specimen sequenced was memory CD8+ T cells from PBMCs. As to subset: CD45RO+ cells pooled with CCR7-negative TemRA cells. The TCR comes from a man aged 18-30 years in good health. Some clones in this sample may be carry-over from other donors' samples. CDR3 in amino acids: CASSEDTIVNTEAFF. DNA for the CDR3: TGTGCCAGCAGCGAGGACACGATTGTGAACACTGAAGCTTTCTTT.